A selection of T cell receptor beta chains follows, all from one sample in a study of CD8 T cells in ankylosing spondylitis. TCRdb fed the 5' RACE reads into MiXCR, producing one record per CDR3 protein. The top ten hold roughly 0.8% of the sample, which has 400,000 or so distinct CDR3 sequences, roughly 26% seen once. The source material was blood, either unsorted or a sorted T cell fraction (not recorded which). The source is a male donor with ankylosing spondylitis. The CDR3 runs from the conserved cysteine through the conserved F or W. The order of the fields is D gene, clone size, V gene, J gene, CDR3 DNA, CDR3 protein. The D gene is left open where the match is weak. Some rows mark clone size as missing; the rest say once, few, many or name a class of expanded clone.

D: NA; size: NA; V: TRBV15; J: TRBJ2-5; DNA: TGTGCCACCAGCAGAGATTCACTAGACGGGGAGACCCAGTACTTC; CDR3: CATSRDSLDGETQYF
D: TRBD2; size: many; V: TRBV29-1; J: TRBJ2-7; DNA: TGCAGCGTTGAAGCCGAAGGCGGGGGGGGCTCCTACGAGCAGTACTTC; CDR3: CSVEAEGGGGSYEQYF
D: NA; size: NA; V: TRBV3-1; J: TRBJ1-1; DNA: TGTGCCAGCAGCCCCCCGATCGGAAGTGAAGCTTTCTTT; CDR3: CASSPPIGSEAFF
D: NA; size: NA; V: TRBV29-1; J: TRBJ2-3; DNA: TGCAGCGTTGAAGAAGTCCCGGGACCCCTAGATACGCAGTATTTT; CDR3: CSVEEVPGPLDTQYF
D: TRBD2; size: many; V: TRBV10-3; J: TRBJ2-7; DNA: TGTGCCATCAGCCCATCTGAAGCGGGAGTGGGCTACGAGCAGTACTTC; CDR3: CAISPSEAGVGYEQYF
D: NA; size: few; V: TRBV20-1; J: TRBJ2-2; DNA: TGCAGTGCTAGAGTTTGGGGGAGCCGCGCCGGGGAGCTGTTTTTT; CDR3: CSARVWGSRAGELFF
D: NA; size: NA; V: TRBV5-1; J: TRBJ1-2; DNA: TGCGCCAGCAGCTTGTCGGCTGATAACTATGGCTACACCTTC; CDR3: CASSLSADNYGYTF
D: TRBD1; size: NA; V: TRBV20-1; J: TRBJ1-5; DNA: TGCAGTGCTACGGAAGGGGGCCGAAATCAGCCCCAGCATTTT; CDR3: CSATEGGRNQPQHF
D: NA; size: few; V: TRBV2; J: TRBJ2-3; DNA: NA; CDR3: CASSGGFGAGGDTQYF
D: TRBD1; size: NA; V: TRBV7-6; J: TRBJ2-2; DNA: TGTGCCAGCAGAAGTACAGGGGACGGGGAGCTGTTTTTT; CDR3: CASRSTGDGELFF
D: NA; size: NA; V: TRBV6-5; J: TRBJ2-1; DNA: TGTGCCAGCAACGGAGGGAATGAGCAGTTCTTC; CDR3: CASNGGNEQFF
D: NA; size: many; V: TRBV29-1; J: TRBJ2-1; DNA: TGCAGCGTCCGAAGGGGCAGGGAGCAGTTCTTC; CDR3: CSVRRGREQFF
D: NA; size: NA; V: TRBV12-3/TRBV12-4; J: TRBJ1-2; DNA: TGTGCCAGCACCTTATGGGGTACCTATGGCTACACCTTC; CDR3: CASTLWGTYGYTF
D: NA; size: few; V: TRBV27; J: TRBJ2-1; DNA: TGTGCCAGCATCCGCAGGAACTCGAAGTCCTACAATGAGCAGTTCTTC; CDR3: CASIRRNSKSYNEQFF
D: NA; size: NA; V: TRBV5-1; J: TRBJ1-2; DNA: TGCGCCAGCAGCCTCGAGGGGACGAGCTATGGCTACACCTTC; CDR3: CASSLEGTSYGYTF
D: NA; size: NA; V: TRBV27; J: TRBJ1-1; DNA: TGTGCCAGCATCTCGGCCGAAAACACTGAAGCTTTCTTT; CDR3: CASISAENTEAFF
D: NA; size: NA; V: TRBV2; J: TRBJ1-2; DNA: TGTGCCAGCAGGGTAGGGTCCTATGGCTACACCTTC; CDR3: CASRVGSYGYTF
D: NA; size: many; V: TRBV5-1; J: TRBJ2-7; DNA: TGCGCCAGCAGCTTGGAGGTCAGCTACGAGCAGTACTTC; CDR3: CASSLEVSYEQYF
D: TRBD2; size: NA; V: TRBV20-1; J: TRBJ2-2; DNA: TGCAGTGCTAGACCCCCTGGAGCGGGGCGACTAGCGGGAGGGCAGGGCGGGGAGCTGTTTTTT; CDR3: CSARPPGAGRLAGGQGGELFF
D: TRBD2; size: NA; V: TRBV20-1; J: TRBJ2-3; DNA: TGCAGTGCTAGAGATTTCCTCGAGAGCGCGGGAGGGTACCCAGATACGCAGTATTTT; CDR3: CSARDFLESAGGYPDTQYF
D: NA; size: NA; V: TRBV11-2; J: TRBJ2-3; DNA: TGTGCCAGCAGCTTAGGCGCGGGAACCACAGATACGCAGTATTTT; CDR3: CASSLGAGTTDTQYF
D: NA; size: many; V: TRBV12-3/TRBV12-4; J: TRBJ2-7; DNA: TGTGCCAGCAGCCCGCTCTTAACCTACGAGCAGTACTTC; CDR3: CASSPLLTYEQYF
D: NA; size: NA; V: TRBV5-6; J: TRBJ1-4; DNA: TGTGCCAGCAGCTGGGGCTCACTTGAAAAACTGTTTTTT; CDR3: CASSWGSLEKLFF
D: TRBD2; size: few; V: TRBV5-1; J: TRBJ2-1; DNA: TGCGCCAGCGCCTCGTATGGGAGGGCCTACAATGAGCAGTTCTTC; CDR3: CASASYGRAYNEQFF
D: NA; size: few; V: TRBV27; J: TRBJ1-5; DNA: TGTGCCAGCAGTCCCCGGGACAGCAATCAGCCCCAGCATTTT; CDR3: CASSPRDSNQPQHF
D: TRBD1; size: NA; V: TRBV11-3; J: TRBJ1-2; DNA: TGTGCCAGCAGCTTACTTCAGGGGGCTGGCTACACCTTC; CDR3: CASSLLQGAGYTF
D: NA; size: NA; V: TRBV7-8; J: TRBJ1-2; DNA: TGTGCCAGCAGCCTTTTTGGCCTCTATGGCTACACCTTC; CDR3: CASSLFGLYGYTF
D: NA; size: NA; V: TRBV3-1; J: TRBJ2-1; DNA: TGTGCCAGCAGCGCGCAGGGTTACAATGAGCAGTTCTTC; CDR3: CASSAQGYNEQFF
D: TRBD2; size: NA; V: TRBV18; J: TRBJ2-1; DNA: TGTGCCAGCTCACCCGGCGCGGGAGGTGAGAATGAGCAGTTCTTC; CDR3: CASSPGAGGENEQFF
D: NA; size: NA; V: TRBV5-1; J: TRBJ2-1; DNA: TGCGCCAGCAGCTCAACTAGGGGGGAGAGATCCTACAATGAGCAGTTCTTC; CDR3: CASSSTRGERSYNEQFF
D: NA; size: NA; V: TRBV24-1; J: TRBJ2-3; DNA: TGTGCCACCAGTGCCGGGAGAGGCAGCACAGATACGCAGTATTTT; CDR3: CATSAGRGSTDTQYF
D: TRBD1; size: few; V: TRBV5-1; J: TRBJ1-1; DNA: TGCGCCAGCAGCTTGGTAAGGGGGCCCACTGAAGCTTTCTTT; CDR3: CASSLVRGPTEAFF
D: NA; size: NA; V: TRBV5-1; J: TRBJ1-2; DNA: TGCGCCAGCAGCTTGGCCGAACAGAAGTCCTATGGCTACACCTTC; CDR3: CASSLAEQKSYGYTF
D: TRBD1; size: few; V: TRBV20-1; J: TRBJ2-1; DNA: TGCAGTGCCTCTAAACCGGGACAGGGTTATGAGCAGTTCTTC; CDR3: CSASKPGQGYEQFF
D: NA; size: NA; V: TRBV5-1; J: TRBJ1-3; DNA: TGCGCCAGCAGCTTGGCCGACAGCGGAAACACCATATATTTT; CDR3: CASSLADSGNTIYF
D: NA; size: NA; V: TRBV12-3/TRBV12-4; J: TRBJ2-5; DNA: TGTGCCAGCAGTTCGGGGCCGTTCGGGACCCAGTACTTC; CDR3: CASSSGPFGTQYF
D: NA; size: few; V: TRBV15; J: TRBJ2-7; DNA: TGTGCCACCAGCAGAGATGGACGAAGCGAGCAGTACTTC; CDR3: CATSRDGRSEQYF
D: NA; size: few; V: TRBV18; J: TRBJ1-4; DNA: TGTGCCAGCTCGCGGGACACCCAGGAAAAACTGTTTTTT; CDR3: CASSRDTQEKLFF
D: TRBD1; size: few; V: TRBV5-1; J: TRBJ1-1; DNA: TGCGCCAGCACAATTACGGGCAGGGGGCCGTTGAACACTGAAGCTTTCTTT; CDR3: CASTITGRGPLNTEAFF
D: TRBD2; size: few; V: TRBV29-1; J: TRBJ2-1; DNA: TGCAGCGTTGAACCTAGCGGCTCCTACAATGAGCAGTTCTTC; CDR3: CSVEPSGSYNEQFF
D: TRBD2; size: many; V: TRBV4-1; J: TRBJ2-2; DNA: TGCGCCAGCAGCCAGGGACTAGCGGGAGAGGCTACCGGGGAGCTGTTTTTT; CDR3: CASSQGLAGEATGELFF
D: NA; size: few; V: TRBV7-9; J: TRBJ2-1; DNA: TGTGCCAGCAGTTTACCCTCAGGTGGGGCTGAGCAGTTCTTC; CDR3: CASSLPSGGAEQFF
D: NA; size: few; V: TRBV12-3/TRBV12-4; J: TRBJ1-4; DNA: TGTGCCAGCAGTCGCAGGCACGCCACAACTAATGAAAAACTGTTTTTT; CDR3: CASSRRHATTNEKLFF
D: TRBD1; size: few; V: TRBV7-2; J: TRBJ2-7; DNA: TGTGCCAGCAGCTTAGATGCGGGCAGGGGGATTGGGAAGCAGTACTTC; CDR3: CASSLDAGRGIGKQYF
D: NA; size: few; V: TRBV5-1; J: TRBJ2-4; DNA: TGCGCCAGCAGTTATCGATCGTCAGGGGACATTCAGTACTTC; CDR3: CASSYRSSGDIQYF
D: TRBD1; size: NA; V: TRBV7-6; J: TRBJ2-2; DNA: TGTGCCAGCAGCCAGACAGGGACCACCGGGGAGCTGTTTTTT; CDR3: CASSQTGTTGELFF
D: TRBD1; size: few; V: TRBV3-1; J: TRBJ1-2; DNA: TGTGCCAGCAGCCGGGACAGGGGGCGAAATCCCTATGGCTACACCTTC; CDR3: CASSRDRGRNPYGYTF
D: NA; size: NA; V: TRBV10-3; J: TRBJ1-6; DNA: TGTGCCATCAGTGAGCCAACCTTAGGGCCGCATAATTCACCCCTCCACTTT; CDR3: CAISEPTLGPHNSPLHF
D: NA; size: few; V: TRBV15; J: TRBJ1-4; DNA: TGTGCCACCAGCAGAGACCCAGGATTAACTAATGAAAAACTGTTTTTT; CDR3: CATSRDPGLTNEKLFF